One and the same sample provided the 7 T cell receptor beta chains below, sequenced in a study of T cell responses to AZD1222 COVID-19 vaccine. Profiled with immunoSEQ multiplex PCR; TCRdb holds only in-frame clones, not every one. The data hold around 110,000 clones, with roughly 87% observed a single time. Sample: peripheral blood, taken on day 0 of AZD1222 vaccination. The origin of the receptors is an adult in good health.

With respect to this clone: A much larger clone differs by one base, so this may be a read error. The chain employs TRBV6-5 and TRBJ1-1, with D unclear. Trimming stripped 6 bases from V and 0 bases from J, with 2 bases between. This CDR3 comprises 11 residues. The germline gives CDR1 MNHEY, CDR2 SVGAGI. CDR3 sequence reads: CASRMNTEAFF. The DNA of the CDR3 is TGTGCCAGCAGGATGAACACTGAAGCTTTCTTT.

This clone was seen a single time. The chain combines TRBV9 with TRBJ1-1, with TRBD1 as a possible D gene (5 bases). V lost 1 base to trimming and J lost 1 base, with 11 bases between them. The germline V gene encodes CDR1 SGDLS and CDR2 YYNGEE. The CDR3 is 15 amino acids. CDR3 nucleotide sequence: TGTGCCAGCAGCGTAAGTGGGACTACGAACACTGAAGCTTTCTTT. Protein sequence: CASSVSGTTNTEAFF.

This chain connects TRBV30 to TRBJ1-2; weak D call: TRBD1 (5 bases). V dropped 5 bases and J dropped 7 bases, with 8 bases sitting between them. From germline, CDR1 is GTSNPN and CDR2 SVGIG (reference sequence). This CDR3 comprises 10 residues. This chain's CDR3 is CAWRRGGYTF. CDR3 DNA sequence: TGTGCCTGGCGAAGGGGTGGCTACACCTTC.

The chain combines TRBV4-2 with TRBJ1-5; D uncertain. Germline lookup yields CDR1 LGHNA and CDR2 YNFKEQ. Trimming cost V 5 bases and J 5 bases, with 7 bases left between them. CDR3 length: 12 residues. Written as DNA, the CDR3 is TGTGCCAGCAGCGCGGGCGATCAGCCCCAGCATTTT. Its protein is CASSAGDQPQHF.

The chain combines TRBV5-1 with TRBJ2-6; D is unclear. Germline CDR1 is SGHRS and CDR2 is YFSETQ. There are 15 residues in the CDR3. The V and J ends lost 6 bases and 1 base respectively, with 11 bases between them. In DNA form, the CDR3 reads TGCGCCAGCACCGCCACGGTGTCTGGGGCCAACGTCCTGACTTTC. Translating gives CASTATVSGANVLTF.

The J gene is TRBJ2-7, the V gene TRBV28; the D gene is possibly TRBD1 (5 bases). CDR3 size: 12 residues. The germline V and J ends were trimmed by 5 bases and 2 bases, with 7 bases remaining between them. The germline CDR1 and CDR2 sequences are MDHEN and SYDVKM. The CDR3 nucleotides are TGTGCCAGCAGTGGGGCCCCCTACGAGCAGTACTTC. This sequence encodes CASSGAPYEQYF.

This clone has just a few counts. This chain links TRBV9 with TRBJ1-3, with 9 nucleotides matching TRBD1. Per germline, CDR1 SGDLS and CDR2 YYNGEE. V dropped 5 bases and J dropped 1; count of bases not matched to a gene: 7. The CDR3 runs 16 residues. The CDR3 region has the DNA TGTGCCAGCAGAAACGGACAGGGGAGTTCTGGAAACACCATATATTTT. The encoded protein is CASRNGQGSSGNTIYF.